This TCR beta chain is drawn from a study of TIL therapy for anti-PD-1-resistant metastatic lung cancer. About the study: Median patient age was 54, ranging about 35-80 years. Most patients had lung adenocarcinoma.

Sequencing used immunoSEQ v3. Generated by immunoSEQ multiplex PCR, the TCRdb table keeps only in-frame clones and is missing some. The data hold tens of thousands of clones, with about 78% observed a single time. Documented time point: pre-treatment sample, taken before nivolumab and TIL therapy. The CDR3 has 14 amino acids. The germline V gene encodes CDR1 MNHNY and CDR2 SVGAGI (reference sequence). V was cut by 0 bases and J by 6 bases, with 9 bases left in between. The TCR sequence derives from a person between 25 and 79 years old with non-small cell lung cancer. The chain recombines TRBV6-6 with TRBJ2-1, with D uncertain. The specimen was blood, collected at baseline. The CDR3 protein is CASSYSTASNEQFF. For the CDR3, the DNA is TGTGCCAGCAGTTACTCGACCGCTTCCAATGAGCAGTTCTTC.